The next 25 T cell receptor beta chains were all read from a single sample in a study of blood T cell repertoires in COVID-19 (TCRdb year 2020). The library relied on the immunoSEQ multiplex PCR assay. TCRdb mirrors the immuneACCESS table, restricted to in-frame sequences. Some clones are absent from its copies; in checked studies, under half trace to an unresolved V gene, and the reason for the others is unknown. Within this sample are 150,000 to 200,000 clones, with approximately 79% of them counted one time only. The ten largest clones take up 15% to 20% of the sample. The sequencing input was peripheral blood. The origin of the receptors is a man in his sixties with active or convalescent COVID-19.

The chain uses TRBV18 and TRBJ2-4; 10 bases map to TRBD2. This CDR3 is 15 amino acids long. V was clipped by 2 bases and J by 8 bases; unmatched bases: 6. The germline CDR1 and CDR2 sequences are KGHSH and LQKENI. As DNA, the CDR3 is TGTGCCAGCTCACCAGCGGCTAGCGGGAGTCACATTCAGTACTTC. Its translation is CASSPAASGSHIQYF.

This clone was seen a handful of times. The gene calls are TRBV7-2 and TRBJ1-2; D gene uncertain. This CDR3 contains 14 residues. Germline CDR1 reads SGHTA; CDR2 reads FQGNSA. Trimming shortened V by 2 bases and J by 1 base, and 8 bases separated the two germline ends. CDR3 loop: CASSLTRDNYGYTF. The DNA of the CDR3 is TGTGCCAGCAGCTTAACCCGGGATAACTATGGCTACACCTTC.

The chain carries TRBV3-1 (or the pseudogene TRBV3-2) and TRBJ1-3, with D hard to call. Trimming shortened V by 0 bases and J by 5 bases, and 5 bases separated the two germline ends. The germline gives CDR1 LGHDT, CDR2 YNNKEL (reference sequence). The CDR3 contains 13 residues. CDR3 nucleotide sequence: TGTGCCAGCAGCCAAGACATCCGAAACACCATATATTTT. Residues: CASSQDIRNTIYF.

This chain links TRBV5-1 with TRBJ1-6; possibly TRBD1 for D (6 bases). Germline values: CDR1 SGHRS, CDR2 YFSETQ. This CDR3 contains 14 residues. Deletions cut 5 bases from V and 9 bases from J, with 15 bases between. The CDR3 sequence is CASRTTGTSSPLHF. The CDR3 nucleotides read TGCGCCAGCAGGACTACAGGGACTAGTTCACCCCTCCACTTT.

This clone was seen a few times. This chain joins TRBV2 and TRBJ2-7, with 7 bases fitting TRBD2. The J segment lost 4 bases and the V segment lost 4 bases, leaving 7 bases of the junction unmatched. The CDR3 is 14 residues long. Per the germline V gene, CDR1 is SNHLY and CDR2 is FYNNEI. The CDR3 sequence is CASSASGLAYEQYF. For the CDR3, the DNA is TGTGCCAGCAGTGCTAGCGGATTGGCATACGAGCAGTACTTC.

This chain uses TRBV7-9 with TRBJ2-4; 8 bases align to TRBD1. The germline gives CDR1 SEHNR, CDR2 FQNEAQ (reference sequence). The CDR3 runs to 15 residues. Unmatched junction bases numbered 6, after V lost 2 bases and J lost 6 bases. DNA for the CDR3: TGTGCCAGCAGCTTAACGACAGGGGTGGGAAACATTCAGTACTTC. This sequence encodes CASSLTTGVGNIQYF.

This chain links TRBV27 with TRBJ2-1, with 11 bases fitting TRBD2. V gave up 5 bases and J gave up 0 bases; unmatched junction bases: 6. The CDR3 extends over 17 amino acids. Germline V gene sequence: CDR1 MNHEY, CDR2 SMNVEV (reference sequence). CDR3: CASSPGLAVSSYNEQFF. The CDR3 DNA reads as TGTGCCAGCAGTCCGGGACTAGCGGTAAGCTCCTACAATGAGCAGTTCTTC.

The chain is built from TRBV6-4 and TRBJ2-7; D call uncertain. CDR3 length equals 15 residues. Deletions cut 0 bases from V and 5 bases from J, with 14 bases between. CDR1 and CDR2 from the germline V gene are MRHNA and SNTAGT. In DNA form, the CDR3 reads TGTGCCAGCAGTGACTCGAATCGGATAACAGACGAGCAGTACTTC. Its protein product is CASSDSNRITDEQYF.

This clone has just one count. The chain links TRBV5-1 to TRBJ2-5; TRBD2 matches at 8 bases. Per germline, CDR1 SGHRS and CDR2 YFSETQ. The CDR3 length is 18 residues. V was clipped by 6 bases and J by 1 base; unmatched bases: 17. Here the CDR3 DNA reads TGCGCCAGCACGTCCCGACTAGCGAGTGAGCTGTCCCAAGAGACCCAGTACTTC. Protein sequence: CASTSRLASELSQETQYF.

The J gene is TRBJ1-1, the V gene TRBV5-6; possible D gene TRBD1, 5 bases. Germline CDR1 and CDR2: SGHDT and YYEEEE. V lost 0 bases and J 5 bases, leaving 8 bases between the germline ends. This CDR3 region has 13 residues. CDR3 coding DNA: TGTGCCAGCAGCTTGGCCGCAGGGACTGAAGCTTTCTTT. Protein product: CASSLAAGTEAFF.

The DNA for the CDR3 is TGTGCCAGTCAGATCCGGGACAGCATCCTGGGGGCCAACGTCCTGACTTTC. Translating gives CASQIRDSILGANVLTF. The rearrangement links TRBV19 to TRBJ2-6, with TRBD1 matching 7 bases. The CDR3 loop spans 17 amino acids. Germline assignment: CDR1 LNHDA and CDR2 SQIVND (reference sequence). Trimming removed 8 bases from V and 4 bases from J; junction bases left unmatched: 14.

The chain carries TRBV19 and TRBJ1-2, with D perhaps TRBD1 (5 bases). The germline V and J ends were trimmed by 5 bases and 8 bases, with 21 bases remaining between them. This CDR3 spans 15 amino acids. Germline V gives CDR1 LNHDA, CDR2 SQIVND (reference sequence). CDR3 DNA: TGTGCCAGTAGTCCCTACCAGGGATCGTTTGTAGGCTACACCTTC. Translated, it gives CASSPYQGSFVGYTF.

This clone has just one count. The chain is built from TRBV5-6 and TRBJ1-2; no reliable D call. Trimming left V 0 bases short and J 6 bases short, with 15 bases between. The CDR3 is 15 residues long. Germline-derived CDR1 and CDR2 are SGHDT and YYEEEE. The CDR3 protein is CASSLVSRNYHGYTF. DNA of the CDR3: TGTGCCAGCAGCTTGGTCTCCCGCAACTACCATGGCTACACCTTC.

This chain connects TRBV7-2 to TRBJ1-3; no clear D. The CDR3 has 14 residues. CDR1 is SGHTA and CDR2 is FQGNSA in the germline V gene. V was cut by 3 bases and J by 0 bases, with 6 bases left in between. The CDR3 loop is CASSFTSSGNTIYF. The CDR3, as DNA: TGTGCCAGCAGCTTTACCAGCTCTGGAAACACCATATATTTT.

The V call is TRBV19, the J call TRBJ1-4; D is uncertain. Germline V gene lookup returns CDR1 LNHDA and CDR2 SQIVND (reference sequence). CDR3 length: 14 residues. Trimming stripped 4 bases from V and 5 bases from J, with 11 bases between. For the CDR3, the DNA is TGTGCCAGTAGTAGGCAGGTTCTCAATGAAAAACTGTTTTTT. Translation: CASSRQVLNEKLFF. The whole variable domain, remainder taken from reference TRBV19 and TRBJ1-4, is DGGITQSPKYLFRKEGQNVTLSCEQNLNHDAMYWYRQDPGQGLRLIYYSQIVNDFQKGDIAEGYSVSREKKESFPLTVTSAQKNPTAFYLCASSRQVLNEKLFFGSGTQLSVL.

The CDR3 nucleotides are TGCGCCAGCAGCCAAGATCTCGCGGGGAAACAAGAGACCCAGTACTTC. It encodes CASSQDLAGKQETQYF. The chain couples TRBV4-1 to TRBJ2-5; D possibly corresponds to TRBD2 (6 bases). The length of the CDR3 is 16 residues. V lost 0 bases and J 2 bases, leaving 13 bases between the germline ends. CDR1 is MGHRA, CDR2 YSYEKL, per germline.

This clone was observed a handful of times. V usage is TRBV7-8 and J usage is TRBJ1-1; the D gene is possibly TRBD1 (6 bases). In germline, CDR1 is SGHVS, CDR2 FQNEAQ. The CDR3 loop spans 14 amino acids. V lost 7 bases, J lost 1 base, and 13 bases lay in between. CDR3 protein: CASNPGTPNTEAFF. CDR3 nucleotides: TGTGCCAGCAACCCGGGGACACCGAACACTGAAGCTTTCTTT.

The chain recombines TRBV4-3 with TRBJ1-1, with D tentatively TRBD1 (6 bases). Per germline, CDR1 LGHNA and CDR2 YSLEER. CDR3 length: 15 amino acids. Trimming removed 4 bases from V and 1 base from J, with 13 bases in between. The DNA for the CDR3 is TGCGCCAGCAGCCTGGGAGGGGGGGCGAACACTGAAGCTTTCTTT. It is translated as CASSLGGGANTEAFF.

The rearrangement joins TRBV7-8 to TRBJ2-5; TRBD2 might be the D (6 bases). Trimming took 1 base from V and 5 from J, leaving 17 bases between them. CDR1 is SGHVS and CDR2 is FQNEAQ in the germline V gene. This CDR3 contains 16 residues. CDR3 loop: CASSLDRAGGMETQYF. CDR3 bases: TGTGCCAGCAGCTTAGATAGGGCAGGCGGGATGGAGACCCAGTACTTC.

The V call is TRBV6-2 or TRBV6-3, the J call TRBJ2-5; TRBD2 aligns across 10 bases. Germline V gene sequence: CDR1 MNHEY, CDR2 SVGEGT. The CDR3 totals 15 residues. V lost 6 bases, J lost 9 bases, and 13 bases stayed unmatched. CDR3 DNA sequence: TGTGCCAGCAGCTCCCAGCGGGAGGGCCGTCTGGCCCAGTACTTC. Translated, it gives CASSSQREGRLAQYF.

A single count supports this clone. V gene TRBV15 combines with J gene TRBJ2-3; D is perhaps TRBD2 (5 bases). Deletions cut 5 bases from V and 0 bases from J, with 15 bases between. The germline CDR1 and CDR2 sequences are LNHNV and YYDKDF (reference sequence). The CDR3 totals 16 residues. CDR3 nucleotides: TGTGCCACCAGCGCTACCCTCCGGGAAAGCACAGATACGCAGTATTTT. The encoded protein is CATSATLRESTDTQYF.

The chain joins TRBV18 to TRBJ1-6; D is unclear. In germline, CDR1 is KGHSH, CDR2 LQKENI. V was trimmed by 4 bases and J by 11 bases, leaving 15 bases between them. This CDR3 has 14 amino acids. DNA of the CDR3: TGTGCCAGCTCACGACGGGAGGCATTTACACCCCTCCACTTT. Residues: CASSRREAFTPLHF.

The V and J genes are TRBV7-3 and TRBJ2-3; D remains unclear. The CDR3 loop spans 12 amino acids. The V gene's germline CDR1 is SGHTA and CDR2 FQGTGA. Between the trimmed V and J ends, which lost 5 bases and 2 bases, there was a span of 5 bases. The CDR3 bases are TGTGCCAGCAGCCCTACCACAGATACGCAGTATTTT. This sequence encodes CASSPTTDTQYF.

The chain employs TRBV24-1 and TRBJ1-5; TRBD1 matches at 12 bases. The CDR3 has 18 amino acids. V lost 9 bases and J lost 1; bases outside the gene matches: 12. Germline V lookup: CDR1 KGHDR, CDR2 SFDVKD. The CDR3 is CATPKGTGGRMSNQPQHF. CDR3 nucleotide sequence: TGTGCCACCCCTAAGGGGACAGGGGGCAGGATGAGCAATCAGCCCCAGCATTTT.

This chain links TRBV15 with TRBJ2-6; no reliable D call. CDR3 length equals 14 residues. The V gene's germline CDR1 is LNHNV and CDR2 YYDKDF (reference sequence). V was cut by 5 bases and J by 5 bases, with 10 bases left in between. CDR3 coding DNA: TGTGCCACCAGCCAGGTTGGGCGGGCCAACGTCCTGACTTTC. It encodes CATSQVGRANVLTF.